The T cell receptor beta chain described here comes from a study of technical replicates of blood from a handful of donors. Clones were sequenced by immunoSEQ multiplex PCR, and TCRdb holds only the in-frame ones, with some missing. Of approximately 73,000 clones listed, around 93% are singletons. Germline V CDR1 and CDR2: PRHDT, FYEKMQ (reference sequence). V was pared by 3 bases and J by 0 bases, with 10 bases of the junction left unmatched. This CDR3 contains 17 residues. The clonotype comes from a human donor in good health. V gene TRBV13 combines with J gene TRBJ1-2; 7 nucleotides align to TRBD1. Sequenced sample: T cells isolated from PBMCs. The CDR3 bases are TGTGCCAGCAGCTTTGGAGGGGGCGCGGGTTCTAACTATGGCTACACCTTC. Protein sequence: CASSFGGGAGSNYGYTF.